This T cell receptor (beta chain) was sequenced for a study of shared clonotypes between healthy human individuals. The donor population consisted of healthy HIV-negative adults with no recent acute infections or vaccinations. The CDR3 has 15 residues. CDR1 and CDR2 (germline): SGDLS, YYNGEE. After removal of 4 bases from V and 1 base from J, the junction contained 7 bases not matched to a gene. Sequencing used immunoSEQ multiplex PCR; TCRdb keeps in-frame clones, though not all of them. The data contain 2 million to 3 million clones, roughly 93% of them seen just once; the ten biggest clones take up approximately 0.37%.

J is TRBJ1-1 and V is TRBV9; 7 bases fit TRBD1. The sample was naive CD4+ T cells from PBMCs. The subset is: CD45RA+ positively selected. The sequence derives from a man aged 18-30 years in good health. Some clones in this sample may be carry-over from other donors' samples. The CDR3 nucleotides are TGTGCCAGCAGCCTCCCCCGGACAGGGAACACTGAAGCTTTCTTT. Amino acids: CASSLPRTGNTEAFF.